A selection of T cell receptor beta chains follows, all from one sample in a study of graft-versus-host responses after intestinal transplantation. Their antigens remain unidentified. Profiled with immunoSEQ multiplex PCR; TCRdb holds only in-frame clones, not every one. The data show about 130,000 clones, with around nine tenths seen just once and over 0.15% held by the top ten. This sample comprised unstimulated CD4+ T cells sorted from spleen or lymph node cells, obtained before intestinal transplant. Receptor source: a human donor who received an intestinal transplant. Each CDR3 is given without its conserved first and last residue. D genes are given only for firm matches.

V gene,D gene,CDR3 protein
TRBV15,TRBD1,ATSRVGQGSYGYT
TRBV19,.,ASSILGPNQPQH
TRBV4-1,TRBD2,ASSQDGASGGQDTQY
TRBV27,TRBD2,ASSPRLASLNEQF
TRBV6-5,.,ASDDQVSPLH
TRBV2,.,ASSDPTNYGYT
TRBV10-1,.,ASSGGGSNQPQH
TRBV6-5,TRBD2,ASQQRGGEQY
TRBV5-4,TRBD2,ASSLGIGLVYNEQF
TRBV10-3,TRBD2,AISQRGGQIGDTQY
TRBV15,.,ATSRVSPTDTQY
TRBV6-6,.,ASGGAGELF
TRBV5-1,TRBD2,ASSLGTSPGELF
TRBV19,.,ASSSRATILDGYT
TRBV27,.,ASWKASYNSPLH
TRBV5-1,.,ASSIQENTEAF
TRBV9,TRBD1,ASSERPGTGGAYYGYT
TRBV29-1,TRBD1,SVGQGANYGYT
TRBV7-2,TRBD1,ASSLRGRTDTQY
TRBV9,TRBD2,ASSVVSSGGYNEQF
TRBV9,.,ASSVGRNYGYT
TRBV6-6,.,ASSYWGDYGYT
TRBV19,TRBD1,ASSYQTGAHSPLH
TRBV5-4,TRBD1,ASSVRDRDSLGTEAF
TRBV7-3,.,ASSLSTDWVDEQF
TRBV7-3,.,ASSPQGNYGYT
TRBV5-1,.,ASSLRVQSQETQY
TRBV10-3,TRBD1,AISDSPVGTGTYEQY
TRBV30,.,AWRPDGGRDFSYNEQF
TRBV6-5,.,ASRIGTAYGYT
TRBV19,.,ASSSYYTETQY